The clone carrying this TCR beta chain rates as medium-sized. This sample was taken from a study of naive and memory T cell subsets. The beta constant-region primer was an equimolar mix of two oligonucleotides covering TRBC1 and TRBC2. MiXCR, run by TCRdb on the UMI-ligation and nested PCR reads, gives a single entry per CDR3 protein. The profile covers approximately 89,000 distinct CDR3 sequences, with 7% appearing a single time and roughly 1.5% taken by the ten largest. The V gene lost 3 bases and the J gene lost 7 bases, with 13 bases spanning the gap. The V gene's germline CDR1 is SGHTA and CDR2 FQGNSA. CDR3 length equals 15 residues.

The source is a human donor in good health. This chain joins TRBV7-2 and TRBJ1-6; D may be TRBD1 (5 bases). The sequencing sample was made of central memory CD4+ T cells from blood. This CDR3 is CASSFQGTVNSPLHF. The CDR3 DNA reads TGTGCCAGCAGCTTCCAAGGGACGGTCAATTCACCCCTCCACTTT.